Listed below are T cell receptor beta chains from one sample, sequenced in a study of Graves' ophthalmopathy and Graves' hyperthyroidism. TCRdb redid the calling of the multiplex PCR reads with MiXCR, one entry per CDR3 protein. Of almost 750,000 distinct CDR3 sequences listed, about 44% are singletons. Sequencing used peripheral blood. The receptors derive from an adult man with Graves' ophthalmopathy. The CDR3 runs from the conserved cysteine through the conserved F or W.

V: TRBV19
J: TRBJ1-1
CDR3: CASSNRPMNTEAFF

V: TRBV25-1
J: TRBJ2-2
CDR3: CASSEDQFRVTGELFF

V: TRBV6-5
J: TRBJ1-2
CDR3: CASSYGGAGYTF

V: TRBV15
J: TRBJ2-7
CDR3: CATSTINLSDEQYF

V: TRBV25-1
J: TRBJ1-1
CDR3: CASSDRPAAGTEAFF

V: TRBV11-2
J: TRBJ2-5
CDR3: CASSKGGQETQYF

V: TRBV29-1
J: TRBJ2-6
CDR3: CSVLTSSGANVLTF

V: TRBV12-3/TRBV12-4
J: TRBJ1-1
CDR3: CASNWAPGDGAFF

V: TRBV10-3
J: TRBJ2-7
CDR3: CASSPHDAGAGHEQYF

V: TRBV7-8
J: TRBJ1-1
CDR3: CASSQGGGPMNTEAFF

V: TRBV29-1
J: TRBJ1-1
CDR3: CSVGDEKNTEAFF

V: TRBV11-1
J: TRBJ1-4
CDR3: CASTRSGSEKLFF

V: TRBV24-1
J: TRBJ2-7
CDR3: CATSDPGTGRAYEQYF

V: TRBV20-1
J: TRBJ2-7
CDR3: CSSHRGGAGEQYF

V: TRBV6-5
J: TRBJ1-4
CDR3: CASSYSTGTGVFF

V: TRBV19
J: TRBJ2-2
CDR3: CASNTAGGLNTGELFF

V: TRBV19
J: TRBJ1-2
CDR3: CASSIDFSSSGNYGYTF

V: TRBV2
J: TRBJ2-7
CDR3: CASSVGRIYHEQYF

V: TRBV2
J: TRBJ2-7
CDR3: CASSPDGTYEQYF

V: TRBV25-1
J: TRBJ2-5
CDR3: CASSEPGRQETQYF

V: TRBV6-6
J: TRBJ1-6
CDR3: CASSYSGTGKYNSPLHF

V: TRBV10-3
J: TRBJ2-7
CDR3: CAISVQGYEQYF

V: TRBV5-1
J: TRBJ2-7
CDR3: CASSLEGYEQYF

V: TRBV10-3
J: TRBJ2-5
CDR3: CASSETGDAETQYF

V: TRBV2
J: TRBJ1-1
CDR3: CATLRGRGAEAFF

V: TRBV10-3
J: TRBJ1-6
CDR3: CASSSQGAYNSPLHF

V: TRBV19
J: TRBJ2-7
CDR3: CASSKTSGSSHEQYF

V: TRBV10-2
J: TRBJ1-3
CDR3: CASSATGNTIYF

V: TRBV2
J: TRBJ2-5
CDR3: CASSEVRGQETQYF

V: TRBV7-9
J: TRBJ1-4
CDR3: CASSPKGGDEKLFF

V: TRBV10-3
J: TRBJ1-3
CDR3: CAISFAGNTIYF

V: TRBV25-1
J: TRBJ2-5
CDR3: CASQPPGNRQETQYF

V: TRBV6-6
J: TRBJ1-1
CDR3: CAHGMVNTEAFF

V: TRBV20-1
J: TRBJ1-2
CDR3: CSARGRAGYYGYTF

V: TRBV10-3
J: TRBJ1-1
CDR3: CAIRGTTGRNTEAFF

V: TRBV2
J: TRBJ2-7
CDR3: CASSESLADVREQYF

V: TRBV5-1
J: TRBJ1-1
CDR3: CASSLRGSEAFF

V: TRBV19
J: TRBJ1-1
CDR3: CASSMIRLDTEAFF

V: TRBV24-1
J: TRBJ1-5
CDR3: CASSPGQDNNQPQHF

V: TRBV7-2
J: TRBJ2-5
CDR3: CASCVGGETQYF

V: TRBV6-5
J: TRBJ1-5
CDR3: CASSPPDRGVGNQPQHF

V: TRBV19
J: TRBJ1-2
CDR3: CASSPHSYGYTF

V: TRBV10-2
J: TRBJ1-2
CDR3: CASSESLRGDRGYGYTF

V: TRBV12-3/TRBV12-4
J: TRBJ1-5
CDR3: CASSFNLNQPQHF

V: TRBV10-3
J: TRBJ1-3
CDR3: CAISEDGSGNTIYF

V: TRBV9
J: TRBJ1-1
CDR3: CASSTHPLNTEAFF

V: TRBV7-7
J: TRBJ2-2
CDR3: CASSLAPRGNTGELFF

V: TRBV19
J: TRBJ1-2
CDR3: CASSRTVEGYTF

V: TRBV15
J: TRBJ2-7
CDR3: CATSMGLAAYEQYF

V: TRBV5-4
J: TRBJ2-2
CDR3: CASSLDRVDFTGELFF

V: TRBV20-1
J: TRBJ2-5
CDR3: CSALLPGLAGGTETQYF

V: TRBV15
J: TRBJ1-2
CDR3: CATSSEQGVDGYTF

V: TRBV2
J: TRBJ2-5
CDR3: CASRGGNQETQYF

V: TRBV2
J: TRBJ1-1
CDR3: CASSPAGQGVVDTEAFF

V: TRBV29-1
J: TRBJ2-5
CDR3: CSVRGRETQYF